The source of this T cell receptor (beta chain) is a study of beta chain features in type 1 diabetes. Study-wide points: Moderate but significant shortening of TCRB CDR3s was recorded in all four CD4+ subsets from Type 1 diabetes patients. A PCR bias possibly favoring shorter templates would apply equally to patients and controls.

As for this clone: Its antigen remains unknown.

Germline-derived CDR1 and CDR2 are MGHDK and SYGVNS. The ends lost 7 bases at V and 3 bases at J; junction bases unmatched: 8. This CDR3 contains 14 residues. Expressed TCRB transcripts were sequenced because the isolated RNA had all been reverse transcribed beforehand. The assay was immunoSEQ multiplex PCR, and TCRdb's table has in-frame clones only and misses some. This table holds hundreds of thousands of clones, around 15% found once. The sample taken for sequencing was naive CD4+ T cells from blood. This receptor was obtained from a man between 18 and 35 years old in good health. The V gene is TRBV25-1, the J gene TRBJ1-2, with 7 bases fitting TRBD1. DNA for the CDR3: TGTGCCAGCACCGATCCTGGACAGGACTATGGCTACACCTTC. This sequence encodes CASTDPGQDYGYTF.